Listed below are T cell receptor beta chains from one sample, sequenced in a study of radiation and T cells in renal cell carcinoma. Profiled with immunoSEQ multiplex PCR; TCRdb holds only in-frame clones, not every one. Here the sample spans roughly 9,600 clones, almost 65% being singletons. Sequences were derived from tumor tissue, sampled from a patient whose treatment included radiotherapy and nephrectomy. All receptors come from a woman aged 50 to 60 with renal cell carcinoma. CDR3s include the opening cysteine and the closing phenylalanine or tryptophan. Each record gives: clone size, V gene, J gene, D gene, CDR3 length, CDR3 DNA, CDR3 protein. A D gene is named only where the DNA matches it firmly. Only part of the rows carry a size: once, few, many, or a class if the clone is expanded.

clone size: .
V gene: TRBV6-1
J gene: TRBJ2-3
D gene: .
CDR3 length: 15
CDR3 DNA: TGTGCCAGCAGTGAATACCAAAAAGTCACAGATACGCAGTATTTT
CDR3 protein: CASSEYQKVTDTQYF

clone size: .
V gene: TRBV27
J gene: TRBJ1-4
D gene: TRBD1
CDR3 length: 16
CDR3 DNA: TGTGCCAGCAGTTTATCGTACGACAGGGGGGGTGAAAAACTGTTTTTT
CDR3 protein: CASSLSYDRGGEKLFF

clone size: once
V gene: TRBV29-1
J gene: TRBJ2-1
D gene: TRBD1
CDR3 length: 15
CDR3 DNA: TGCAGCGTTGGAAGTAGGCAGGGGGTGAACAATGAGCAGTTCTTC
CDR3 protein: CSVGSRQGVNNEQFF

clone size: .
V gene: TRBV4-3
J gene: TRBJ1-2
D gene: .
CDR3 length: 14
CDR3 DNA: TGCGCCAGCAGCCAAGTAAGGCGGGGGAGTGGCTACACCTTC
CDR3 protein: CASSQVRRGSGYTF

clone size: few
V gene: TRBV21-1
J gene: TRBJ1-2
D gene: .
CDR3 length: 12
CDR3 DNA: TGTGCCAGCAGCTTCCGGGATGATGGCTACACCTTC
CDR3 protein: CASSFRDDGYTF

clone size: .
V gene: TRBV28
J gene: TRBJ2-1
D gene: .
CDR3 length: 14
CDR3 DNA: TGTGCCAGCAGTTCCTTTGTGGGGGCCTATGAGCAGTTCTTC
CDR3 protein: CASSSFVGAYEQFF

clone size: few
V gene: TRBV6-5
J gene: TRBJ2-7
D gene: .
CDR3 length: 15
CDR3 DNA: TGTGCCAGCAGTCGAGAACAGGGAGTTACCTACGAGCAGTACTTC
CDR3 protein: CASSREQGVTYEQYF

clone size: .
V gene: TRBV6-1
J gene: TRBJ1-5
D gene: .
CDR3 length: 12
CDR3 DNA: TGTGCCAGCAGGGGGCCTAATCAGCCCCAGCATTTT
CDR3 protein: CASRGPNQPQHF

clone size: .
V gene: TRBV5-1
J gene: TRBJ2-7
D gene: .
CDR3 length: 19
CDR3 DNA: TGCGCCAGCAGCTCCCTTATGTGGGGCGCGCGGATAATCCCCTACGAGCAGTACTTC
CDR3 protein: CASSSLMWGARIIPYEQYF

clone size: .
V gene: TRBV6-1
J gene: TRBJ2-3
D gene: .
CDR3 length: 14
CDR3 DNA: TGTGCCAGCAGTGAATCCGGGGTTACAGATACGCAGTATTTT
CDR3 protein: CASSESGVTDTQYF

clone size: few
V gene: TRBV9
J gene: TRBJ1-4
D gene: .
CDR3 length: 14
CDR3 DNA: TGTGCCAGCAGCGTAGCTCCCACTAATGAAAAACTGTTTTTT
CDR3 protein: CASSVAPTNEKLFF

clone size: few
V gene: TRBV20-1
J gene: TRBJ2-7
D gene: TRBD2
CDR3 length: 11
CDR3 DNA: TGCAGTGCTTTCTTCGGGGGGGCGCAGTACTTC
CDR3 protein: CSAFFGGAQYF

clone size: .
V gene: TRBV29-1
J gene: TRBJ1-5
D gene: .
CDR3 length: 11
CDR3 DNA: TGCAGCGTTAAGGAGGGTCATTCCCAGCATTTT
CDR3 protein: CSVKEGHSQHF

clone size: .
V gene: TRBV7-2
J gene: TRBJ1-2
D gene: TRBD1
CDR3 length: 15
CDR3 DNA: TGTGCCAGCAGCTTAGCGCAGGGGGCTAACTATGGCTACACCTTC
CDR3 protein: CASSLAQGANYGYTF

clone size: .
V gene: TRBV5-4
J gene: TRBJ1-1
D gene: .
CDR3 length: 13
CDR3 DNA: TGTGCCAGCAGCTTAATATCCCAGTCTGAAGCTTTCTTT
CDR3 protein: CASSLISQSEAFF

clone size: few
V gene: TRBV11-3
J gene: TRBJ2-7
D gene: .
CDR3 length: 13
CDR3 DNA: TGTGCCAGCAGTTTACACCCACAGGGCGAGCAGTACTTC
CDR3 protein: CASSLHPQGEQYF

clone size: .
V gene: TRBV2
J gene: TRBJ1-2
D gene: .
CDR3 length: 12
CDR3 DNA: TGTGCCAGCAGAGAGGGCCCAGCCGGCTACACCTTC
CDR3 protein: CASREGPAGYTF

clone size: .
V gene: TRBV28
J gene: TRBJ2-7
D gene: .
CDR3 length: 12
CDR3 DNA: TGTGCCAGCAGTCCTCCCAGAGGGCCACTCATGTGG
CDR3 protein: CASSPPRGPLMW

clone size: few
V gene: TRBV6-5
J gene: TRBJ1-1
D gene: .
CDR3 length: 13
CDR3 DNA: TGTGCCAGCATCAAAGCCCAGAACACTGAAGCTTTCTTT
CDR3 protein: CASIKAQNTEAFF

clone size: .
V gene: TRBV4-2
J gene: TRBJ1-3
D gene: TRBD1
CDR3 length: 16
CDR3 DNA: TGTGCCAGCAACTCAGGGGGCGATTCCTCTGGAAACACCATATATTTT
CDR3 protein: CASNSGGDSSGNTIYF

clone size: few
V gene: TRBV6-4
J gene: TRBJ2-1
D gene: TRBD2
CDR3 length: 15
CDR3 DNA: TGTGCCAGCAGTGACTCGGCGGGAGGGAACAATGAGCAGTTCTTC
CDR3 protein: CASSDSAGGNNEQFF

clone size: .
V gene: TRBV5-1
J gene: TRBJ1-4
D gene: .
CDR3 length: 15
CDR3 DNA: TGCGCCAGCAGCGCGGTCAGGGGCGCCTCTGAAAAACTGTTTTTT
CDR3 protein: CASSAVRGASEKLFF

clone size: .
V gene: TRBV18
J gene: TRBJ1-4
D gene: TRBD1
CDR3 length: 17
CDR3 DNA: TGTGCCAGCTCACTAACCACGGACAGGGGTCCTAATGAAAAACTGTTTTTT
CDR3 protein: CASSLTTDRGPNEKLFF

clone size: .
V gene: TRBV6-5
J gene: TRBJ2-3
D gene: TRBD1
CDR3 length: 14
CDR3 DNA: TGTGCCAGCAGTGACGGGACAGGGGGAGATACGCAGTATTTT
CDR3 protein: CASSDGTGGDTQYF

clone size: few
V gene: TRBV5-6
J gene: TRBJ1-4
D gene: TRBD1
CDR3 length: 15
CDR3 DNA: TGTGCCAGCAGCTTGGAGGGCCAGGGGGCGGGAAAACTGTTTTTT
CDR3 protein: CASSLEGQGAGKLFF

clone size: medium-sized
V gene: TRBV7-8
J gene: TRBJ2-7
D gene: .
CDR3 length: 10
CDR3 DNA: TGTGCCAGCGGTGTAAGCGAGCAGTACTTC
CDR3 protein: CASGVSEQYF

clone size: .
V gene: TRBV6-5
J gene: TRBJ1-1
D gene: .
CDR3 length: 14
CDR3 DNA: TGTGCCAGCATCCGAGGGGGAGCGAACACTGAAGCTTTCTTT
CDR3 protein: CASIRGGANTEAFF

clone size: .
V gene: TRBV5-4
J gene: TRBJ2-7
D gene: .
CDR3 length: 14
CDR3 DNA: TGTGCCAGCAGCCCCCGGACACTCACCTACGAGCAGTACTTC
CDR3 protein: CASSPRTLTYEQYF

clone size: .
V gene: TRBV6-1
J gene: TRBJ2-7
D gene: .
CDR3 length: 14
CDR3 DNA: TGTGCCAGCGGTTCATTGGGGGGAGTAGGCGAGCAGTACTTC
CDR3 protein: CASGSLGGVGEQYF

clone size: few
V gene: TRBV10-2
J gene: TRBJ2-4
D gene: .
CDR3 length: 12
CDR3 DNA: TGCGCCAGCGGGCACTTGAAAAACATTCAGTACTTC
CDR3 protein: CASGHLKNIQYF

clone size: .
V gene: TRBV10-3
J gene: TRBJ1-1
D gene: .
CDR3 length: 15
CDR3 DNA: TGTGCCATCAAGGGACTGGGTACCTCGAACACTGAAGCTTTCTTT
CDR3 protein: CAIKGLGTSNTEAFF

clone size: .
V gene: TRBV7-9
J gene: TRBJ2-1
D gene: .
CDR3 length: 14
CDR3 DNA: TGTGCCAGCAGCTCCACAACTTTATACAATGAGCAGTTCTTC
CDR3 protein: CASSSTTLYNEQFF

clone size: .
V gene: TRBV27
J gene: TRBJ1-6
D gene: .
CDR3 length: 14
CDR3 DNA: TGTGCCAGCAGGTTTAGACAGGACGATTCACCCCTCCACTTT
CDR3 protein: CASRFRQDDSPLHF

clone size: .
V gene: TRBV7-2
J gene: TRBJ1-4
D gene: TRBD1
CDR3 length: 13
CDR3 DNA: TGTGCCAGCAGTGGGACAGGGGTTGAAAAACTGTTTTTT
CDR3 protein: CASSGTGVEKLFF

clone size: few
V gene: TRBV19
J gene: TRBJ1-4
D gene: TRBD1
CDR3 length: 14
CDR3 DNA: TGTGCCAGTCAAGACGACAGGGGGAAAGAAAAACTGTTTTTT
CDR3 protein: CASQDDRGKEKLFF

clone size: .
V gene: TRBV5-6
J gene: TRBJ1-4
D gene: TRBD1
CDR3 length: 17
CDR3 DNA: TGTGCCAGCAGCTTTGCCTCTACCGGGACAGGGCGCGAAAAACTGTTTTTT
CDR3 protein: CASSFASTGTGREKLFF

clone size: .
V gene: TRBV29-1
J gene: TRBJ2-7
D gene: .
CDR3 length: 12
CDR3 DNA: TGCAGCGTCATGACAGGATCCTACGAGCAGTACTTC
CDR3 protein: CSVMTGSYEQYF

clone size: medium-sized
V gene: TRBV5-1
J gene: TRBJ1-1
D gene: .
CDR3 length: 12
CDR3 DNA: TGCGCCAGCAGCCAGACAACAACTGAAGCTTTCTTT
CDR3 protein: CASSQTTTEAFF

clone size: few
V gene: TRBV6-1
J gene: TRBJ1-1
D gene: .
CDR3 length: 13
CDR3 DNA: TGTGCCAGCAGTGATATAGCGAACACTGAAGCTTTCTTT
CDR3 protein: CASSDIANTEAFF

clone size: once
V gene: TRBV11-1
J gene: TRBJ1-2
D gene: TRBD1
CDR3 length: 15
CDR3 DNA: TGTGCCAGCAGCTCCTACGACAGGGGAAACTATGGCTACACCTTC
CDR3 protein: CASSSYDRGNYGYTF

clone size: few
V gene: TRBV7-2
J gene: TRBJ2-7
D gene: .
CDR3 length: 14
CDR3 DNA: TGTGCCAGCAGCTGGAACAGGGTATCCTACGAGCAGTACTTC
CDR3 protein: CASSWNRVSYEQYF

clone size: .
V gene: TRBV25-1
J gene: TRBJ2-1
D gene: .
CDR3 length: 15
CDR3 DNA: TGTGCCAGCAGTGAAGTAGACAGCGCCTACAATGAGCAGTTCTTC
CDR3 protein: CASSEVDSAYNEQFF

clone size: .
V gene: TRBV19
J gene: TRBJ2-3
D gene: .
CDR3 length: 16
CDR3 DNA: TGTGCCAGTAGTATCGGGAGCGCTGCTAGCACAGATACGCAGTATTTT
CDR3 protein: CASSIGSAASTDTQYF

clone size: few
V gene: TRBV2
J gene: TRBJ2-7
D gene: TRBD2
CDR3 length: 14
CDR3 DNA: TGTGCCAGCAGGGGAGGGGCAGAAGCCTACGAGCAGTACTTC
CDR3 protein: CASRGGAEAYEQYF

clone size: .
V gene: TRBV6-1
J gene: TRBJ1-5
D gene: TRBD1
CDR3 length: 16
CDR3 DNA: TGTGCCAGCAGTGAAGCCGAAGGACAGGGCAATCAGCCCCAGCATTTT
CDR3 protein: CASSEAEGQGNQPQHF

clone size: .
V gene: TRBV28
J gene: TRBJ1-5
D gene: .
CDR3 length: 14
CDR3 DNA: TGTGCCAGCAGGGACAGTCGGAGCAATCAGCCCCAGCATTTT
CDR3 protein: CASRDSRSNQPQHF

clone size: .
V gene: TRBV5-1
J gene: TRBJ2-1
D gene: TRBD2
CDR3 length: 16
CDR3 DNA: TGCGCCAGCACCCCCACCGGGACTAGCGGAGCCAATGAGCAGTTCTTC
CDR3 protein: CASTPTGTSGANEQFF

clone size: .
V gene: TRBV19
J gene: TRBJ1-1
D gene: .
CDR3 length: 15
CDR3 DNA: TGTGCCAGTAGTATAGACACCCCCCGAGTCTCTGAAGCTTTCTTT
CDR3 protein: CASSIDTPRVSEAFF

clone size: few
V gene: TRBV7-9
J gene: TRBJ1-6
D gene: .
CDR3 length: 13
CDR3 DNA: TGTGCCAGCCAAACGGACAGCAATTCACCCCTCCACTTT
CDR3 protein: CASQTDSNSPLHF

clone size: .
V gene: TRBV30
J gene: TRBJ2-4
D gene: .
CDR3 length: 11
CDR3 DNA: TGTGCCTGGAGTGCGCAAAACATTCAGTACTTC
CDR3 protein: CAWSAQNIQYF

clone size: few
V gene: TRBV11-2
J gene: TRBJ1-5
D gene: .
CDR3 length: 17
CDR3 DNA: TGTGCCAGCAGCTTAGTCAGGGGCCCTTATAGCAATCAGCCCCAGCATTTT
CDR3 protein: CASSLVRGPYSNQPQHF

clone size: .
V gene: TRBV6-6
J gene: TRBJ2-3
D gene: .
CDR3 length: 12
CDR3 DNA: TGTGCCAGCAGGGACTCCACAGATACGCAGTATTTT
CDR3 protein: CASRDSTDTQYF

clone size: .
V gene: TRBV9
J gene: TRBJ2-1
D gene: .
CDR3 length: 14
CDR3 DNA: TGTGCCAGCAGCCGGTTGCGGCCCCAGGATGAGCAGTTCTTC
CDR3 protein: CASSRLRPQDEQFF

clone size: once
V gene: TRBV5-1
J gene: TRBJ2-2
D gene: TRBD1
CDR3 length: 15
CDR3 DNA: TGCGCCAGCAGCTACTCGGACAGGGGGAACGGGGAGCTGTTTTTT
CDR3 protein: CASSYSDRGNGELFF

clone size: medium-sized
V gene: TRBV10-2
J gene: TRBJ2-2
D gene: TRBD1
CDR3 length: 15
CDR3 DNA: TGCGCCAGCAGACAGGGGGCGCGAGGGACCGGGGAGCTGTTTTTT
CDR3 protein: CASRQGARGTGELFF

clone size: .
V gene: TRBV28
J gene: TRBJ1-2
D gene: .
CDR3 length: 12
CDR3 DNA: TGTGCCAGCAGTCCTACCAGGGTCAGCTACACCTTC
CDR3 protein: CASSPTRVSYTF

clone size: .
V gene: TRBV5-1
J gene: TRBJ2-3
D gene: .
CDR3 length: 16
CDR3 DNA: TGCGCCAGCAGCTTGGTTGGCGGCGCTAGCACAGATACGCAGTATTTT
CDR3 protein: CASSLVGGASTDTQYF

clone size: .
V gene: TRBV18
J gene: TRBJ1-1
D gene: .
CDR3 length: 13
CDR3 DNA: TGTGCCAGCTCACCGGGACAGAACACTGAAGCTTTCTTT
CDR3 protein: CASSPGQNTEAFF

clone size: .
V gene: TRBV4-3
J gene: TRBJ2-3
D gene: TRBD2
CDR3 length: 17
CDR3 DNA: TGCGCCAGCAGCCAAACACTAGCGGGGCCTTACACAGATACGCAGTATTTT
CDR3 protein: CASSQTLAGPYTDTQYF

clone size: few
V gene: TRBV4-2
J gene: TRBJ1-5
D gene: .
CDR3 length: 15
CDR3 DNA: TGTGCCAGCAGCCAAGAGAGAAGGGGCAATCAGCCCCAGCATTTT
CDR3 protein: CASSQERRGNQPQHF